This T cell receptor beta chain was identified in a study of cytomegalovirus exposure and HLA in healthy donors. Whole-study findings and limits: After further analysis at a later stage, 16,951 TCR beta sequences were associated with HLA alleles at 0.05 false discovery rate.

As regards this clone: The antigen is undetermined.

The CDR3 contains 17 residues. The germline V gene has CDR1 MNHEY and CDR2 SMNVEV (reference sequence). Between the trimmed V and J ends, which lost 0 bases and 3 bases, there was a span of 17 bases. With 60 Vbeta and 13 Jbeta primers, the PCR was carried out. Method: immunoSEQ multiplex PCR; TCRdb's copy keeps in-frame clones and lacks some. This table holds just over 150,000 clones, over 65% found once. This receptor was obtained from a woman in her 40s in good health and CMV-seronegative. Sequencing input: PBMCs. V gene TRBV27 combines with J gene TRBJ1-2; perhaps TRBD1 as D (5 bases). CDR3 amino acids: CASSLSGTAPGDYGYTF. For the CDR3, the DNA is TGTGCCAGCAGTTTATCCGGTACAGCCCCGGGGGACTATGGCTACACCTTC.